The entry below describes one TCR beta chain. No antigen is known for it. Points from the study as a whole: The larger cohort examined one V-J beta rearrangement, not whole repertoires.

Trimming removed 2 bases from V and 0 bases from J, with 7 bases in between. The CDR3 is 15 amino acids. The germline V gene encodes CDR1 SGHTA and CDR2 FQGNSA. TCRdb fed the 5' RACE reads into MiXCR, producing one record per CDR3 protein. Of around 37,000 distinct CDR3 sequences listed, roughly 27% are singletons. The receptor's source is a female donor with breast cancer. The chain is built from TRBV7-2 and TRBJ1-4; D call uncertain. The sequencing sample was made of memory CD4+ T cells sorted from a lymph node. The subset: memory CD4+ T cells, CD4+CD45RO+CD25-. CDR3 sequence reads: CASSLNLATNEKLFF. As DNA, the CDR3 is TGTGCCAGCAGCTTAAACCTTGCAACTAATGAAAAACTGTTTTTT. Full variable domain (missing parts from reference TRBV7-2 and TRBJ1-4): GAGVSQSPSNKVTEKGKDVELRCDPISGHTALYWYRQSLGQGLEFLIYFQGNSAPDKSGLPSDRFSAERTGGSVSTLTIQRTQQEDSAVYLCASSLNLATNEKLFFGSGTQLSVL.